A single sample gave rise to the 20 T cell receptor beta chains below, sequenced in a study of T cells in tuberculosis. Here immunoSEQ multiplex PCR was the method, and the copy in TCRdb shows in-frame clones only, minus some. Of tens of thousands of clones listed, more than 90% are singletons. The sequencing input was PBMCs. All receptors come from a donor aged 5 to 30 with latent tuberculosis or without tuberculosis infection.

The genes are TRBV10-3 and TRBJ1-1; 10 bases align to TRBD1. From germline, CDR1 is ENHRY and CDR2 SYGVKD. V lost 4 bases to trimming and J lost 5 bases; unmatched junction nucleotides: 10. CDR3 length: 16 amino acids. As DNA, the CDR3 is TGTGCCATCAGTGGGGGACAGGGGATGGGTGGAACTGAAGCTTTCTTT. This codes for CAISGGQGMGGTEAFF.

This chain links TRBV5-1 with TRBJ2-7; D is perhaps TRBD1 (6 bases). V lost 4 bases and J lost 3, with 14 bases in between. Germline CDR1 SGHRS, CDR2 YFSETQ. The CDR3 loop spans 14 amino acids. Here the CDR3 DNA reads TGCGCCAGCAGCATAGAAAGGGACAACTACGAGCAGTACTTC. This gives the protein CASSIERDNYEQYF.

This chain links TRBV19 with TRBJ1-1; 7 bases match TRBD1. Germline CDR1 is LNHDA and CDR2 is SQIVND (reference sequence). The V and J ends lost 3 bases and 0 bases, in that order; junction bases with no gene match: 1. The CDR3 is 14 amino acids. Here the CDR3 reads CASSMTGMNTEAFF. The CDR3 DNA follows: TGTGCCAGTAGTATGACAGGGATGAACACTGAAGCTTTCTTT.

This chain links TRBV19 with TRBJ2-1; D is unclear. Trimming pared 1 base from V and 3 bases from J, leaving 10 bases between. This CDR3 spans 15 amino acids. Per the germline V gene, CDR1 is LNHDA and CDR2 is SQIVND (reference sequence). CDR3 nucleotides: TGTGCCAGTAGTATAGGGCAGACACACTACAATGAGCAGTTCTTC. Amino acids: CASSIGQTHYNEQFF.

This sequence joins TRBV6-6 and TRBJ2-5; 8 positions agree with TRBD2. CDR3 length equals 15 residues. CDR1 and CDR2 from the germline V gene are MNHNY and SVGAGI (reference sequence). V shed 2 bases, J shed 3 bases, and the junction held 5 bases outside the gene matches. The CDR3 DNA follows: TGTGCCAGCAGTTACGCGGGAGGACTAAAAGAGACCCAGTACTTC. Amino acids: CASSYAGGLKETQYF.

Here the CDR3 reads CASSSLTSSGQPQHF. In DNA form, the CDR3 reads TGTGCCAGCAGTTCCTTGACGTCGTCGGGTCAGCCCCAGCATTTT. The chain joins TRBV27 to TRBJ1-5, with D unclear. The germline V gene encodes CDR1 MNHEY and CDR2 SMNVEV (reference sequence). This CDR3 contains 15 residues. Trimming cost V 4 bases and J 6 bases, with 16 bases left between them.

Regarding this clone: The junction does not match germline at one end; this may be a read error. The chain uses TRBV7-8 and TRBJ1-5, with D unclear. This CDR3 has 14 amino acids. Looked up from germline, CDR1 is SGHVS and CDR2 is FQNEAQ. In DNA, the CDR3 is TGTGCCAGCAGCTTAGCCAATAGCGATCAGCCCCAGCATTTT. Amino acids: CASSLANSDQPQHF.

In DNA form, the CDR3 reads TGTGCCAGCAGCTGGACTAGCGGGAGGAGAGATACGCAGTATTTT. Encoded protein: CASSWTSGRRDTQYF. The chain uses TRBV7-2 and TRBJ2-3; 14 bases are shared with TRBD2. Germline V gene data show CDR1 as SGHTA and CDR2 as FQGNSA. J was trimmed by 5 bases and V by 4 bases; bases with no gene match: 2. The CDR3 contains 15 residues. The variable domain in full, with the rest retrieved from reference TRBV7-2 and TRBJ2-3, is GAGVSQSPSNKVTEKGKDVELRCDPISGHTALYWYRQSLGQGLEFLIYFQGNSAPDKSGLPSDRFSAERTGGSVSTLTIQRTQQEDSAVYLCASSWTSGRRDTQYFGPGTRLTVL.

The V gene is TRBV30, the J gene TRBJ1-1; D might be TRBD1 (6 bases). Germline V gene lookup returns CDR1 GTSNPN and CDR2 SVGIG (reference sequence). The V end lost 5 bases, the J end lost 1 base, and 11 bases lay between the germline ends. This CDR3 comprises 13 residues. CDR3 residues: CAWAQGRNTEAFF. The CDR3 DNA reads TGTGCCTGGGCCCAGGGGAGGAACACTGAAGCTTTCTTT. The variable domain in full, completed from reference TRBV30 and TRBJ1-1, reads SQTIHQWPATLVQPVGSPLSLECTVEGTSNPNLYWYRQAAGRGLQLLFYSVGIGQISSEVPQNLSASRPQDRQFILSSKKLLLSDSGFYLCAWAQGRNTEAFFGQGTRLTVV.

The chain couples TRBV6-1 to TRBJ2-7; D gene uncertain. Trimming shortened V by 4 bases and J by 0 bases, and 19 bases separated the two germline ends. This CDR3 comprises 17 residues. Germline CDR1 reads MNHNS; CDR2 reads SASEGT. The CDR3 spells CASSVAPPVPFSYEQYF. In DNA form, the CDR3 reads TGTGCCAGCAGTGTTGCCCCACCGGTCCCCTTCTCCTACGAGCAGTACTTC.

This clone was detected once. The chain links TRBV5-1 to TRBJ2-1, with TRBD2 matching over 7 bases. Germline assignment: CDR1 SGHRS and CDR2 YFSETQ. The CDR3 has 17 residues. Trimming removed 1 base from V and 5 bases from J; junction bases left unmatched: 12. CDR3 bases: TGCGCCAGCAGCTTGCCCTGGACTAGAAGAGACAACAATGAGCAGTTCTTC. This translates into CASSLPWTRRDNNEQFF.

V gene TRBV29-1 combines with J gene TRBJ1-2; D gene uncertain. The V gene's germline CDR1 is SQVTM and CDR2 ANQGSEA. V lost 2 bases and J lost 4, with 8 bases in between. The CDR3 runs to 12 residues. This chain's CDR3 is CSVEQASYGYTF. Written as DNA, the CDR3 is TGCAGCGTTGAACAGGCCTCCTATGGCTACACCTTC.

The CDR3 region is CASSVAGGRSSYNEQFF. CDR3 in DNA: TGTGCCAGCAGCGTAGCTGGCGGGAGGAGCTCCTACAATGAGCAGTTCTTC. The chain is built from TRBV9 and TRBJ2-1, with 8 bases fitting TRBD2. V lost 0 bases, J lost 0 bases, and 5 bases stayed unmatched. The germline CDR1 and CDR2 sequences are SGDLS and YYNGEE. The CDR3 totals 17 residues.

The V gene is TRBV29-1, the J gene TRBJ1-2; TRBD1 is a possible D gene (5 bases). The CDR3 spans 12 residues. Per the germline V gene, CDR1 is SQVTM and CDR2 is ANQGSEA. Trimming pared 5 bases from V and 2 bases from J, leaving 9 bases between. The CDR3 nucleotides read TGCAGCGTTTCCAGGGTGAACTATGGCTACACCTTC. This sequence encodes CSVSRVNYGYTF.

The CDR3 DNA is TGCGCCAGCAGCGAGAAAAACGTGACAGACAGAAAAACATACTGCACAGATACGCAGTATTTT. This translates into CASSEKNVTDRKTYCTDTQYF. This sequence joins TRBV10-1 and TRBJ2-3; perhaps TRBD1 as D (5 bases). In germline, CDR1 is WNHNN, CDR2 SYGVQD (reference sequence). The CDR3 contains 21 residues. The germline V and J ends were trimmed by 6 bases and 1 base, with 32 bases remaining between them.

The chain employs TRBV2 and TRBJ1-5; perhaps TRBD1 as D (6 bases). Germline CDR1 reads SNHLY; CDR2 reads FYNNEI. The CDR3 length is 14 residues. V shed 10 bases and J shed 3 bases, with 16 bases lying between them. CDR3 amino acids: CAISFGQTNQPQHF. The CDR3 coding sequence is TGTGCCATTTCATTCGGACAGACCAATCAGCCCCAGCATTTT.

The chain carries TRBV6-1 and TRBJ2-2, with D tentatively TRBD2 (5 bases). The CDR3 loop spans 14 amino acids. V dropped 6 bases and J dropped 5 bases, with 13 bases sitting between them. In germline, CDR1 is MNHNS, CDR2 SASEGT. CDR3 DNA sequence: TGTGCCAGCAGAATGAGCGGTGTAACCGGGGAGCTGTTTTTT. It encodes CASRMSGVTGELFF.

The chain uses TRBV15 and TRBJ2-2; D unclear. V was pared by 2 bases and J by 0 bases, with 10 bases between. Germline assignment: CDR1 LNHNV and CDR2 YYDKDF (reference sequence). The CDR3 has 16 amino acids. CDR3 bases: TGTGCCACCAGCAGACCAGCAGGCGCGAACACCGGGGAGCTGTTTTTT. This translates into CATSRPAGANTGELFF.

V and J are TRBV5-8 and TRBJ2-7; 9 bases agree with TRBD2. Per the germline V gene, CDR1 is SGHTS and CDR2 is YDEGEE. J lost 7 bases, V lost 2 bases, and 10 bases had no gene match. The CDR3 sequence is 15 residues long. This CDR3 is CASSFRIAGDEEQYF. The CDR3 DNA is TGTGCCAGCAGCTTTCGAATAGCGGGGGATGAGGAGCAGTACTTC.

This chain links TRBV9 with TRBJ1-1; D call uncertain. Deletions cut 2 bases from V and 1 base from J, with 6 bases between. CDR1 and CDR2 from the germline V gene are SGDLS and YYNGEE. There are 13 residues in the CDR3. The CDR3 spells CASSVHSNTEAFF. In nucleotides, the CDR3 is TGTGCCAGCAGCGTCCATTCGAACACTGAAGCTTTCTTT.